The 29 T cell receptor beta chains below were found in one sample sequenced in a study of breast tumors, draining lymph nodes, adjacent tissues. Samples came from axillary lymph nodes draining the breast cancer. TCRdb re-derived calls from the multiplex PCR reads in MiXCR, one entry per CDR3 protein. The sample yields about 140,000 distinct CDR3 sequences, about 33% seen once. The sequencing input was axillary lymph node tissue. The receptors come from a female donor with breast cancer. Some clones in this sample may be carry-over from other donors' samples.

This clonotype was seen at least ten times. The rearrangement joins TRBV19 to TRBJ1-5, with D unclear. The CDR3 totals 14 residues. The V end was cut by 4 bases, the J end by 5 bases, with 12 bases between. Germline lookup yields CDR1 LNHDA and CDR2 SQIVND (reference sequence). The CDR3 DNA reads as TGTGCCAGTAGTACCCTCAGGACTGATCAGCCCCAGCATTTT. Its translation: CASSTLRTDQPQHF.

This clonotype was detected many times. CDR3 DNA: TGTGCCAGTAGTTCGGAGAATTTCTCTGGAAACACCATATATTTT. Its translation is CASSSENFSGNTIYF. The gene calls are TRBV19 and TRBJ1-3; no definite D call. The germline gives CDR1 LNHDA, CDR2 SQIVND (reference sequence). Deletions cut 5 bases from V and 0 bases from J, with 11 bases between. This CDR3 is built from 15 residues.

This clonotype was detected many times. The V call is TRBV4-2, the J call TRBJ1-6; D gene uncertain. The length of the CDR3 is 14 residues. In germline, CDR1 is LGHNA, CDR2 YNFKEQ. The germline V and J ends were trimmed by 1 base and 6 bases, with 7 bases remaining between them. CDR3 protein: CASSQGQPNSPLHF. For the CDR3, the DNA is TGTGCCAGCAGCCAAGGGCAGCCTAATTCACCCCTCCACTTT.

This clonotype was picked up many times. V gene TRBV11-3 combines with J gene TRBJ2-7; 14 bases line up with TRBD2. V trimming: 5 bases; J trimming: 1 base; junction bases outside the gene matches: 4. CDR3 length equals 16 residues. Germline V gene sequence: CDR1 SGHNT, CDR2 YENEEA. This chain's CDR3 is CASSTRTSGGSYEQYV. The CDR3 nucleotides read TGTGCCAGCAGCACACGGACTAGCGGGGGGTCCTACGAGCAGTACGTC.

This clonotype was seen ten or more times. This chain links TRBV2 with TRBJ2-2; 9 positions match TRBD2. Looked up from germline, CDR1 is SNHLY and CDR2 is FYNNEI. The trim removed 5 bases at V and 4 bases at J, leaving 8 bases unmatched. CDR3 length: 16 residues. CDR3 sequence: CASSRLAGFGTGELFF. The CDR3 nucleotides are TGTGCCAGCAGTCGGCTAGCGGGGTTTGGCACCGGGGAGCTGTTTTTT.

This clonotype was seen ten or more times. The rearrangement links TRBV6-5 to TRBJ2-2, with unresolved D. The CDR3 extends over 14 amino acids. Deletions cut 4 bases from V and 3 bases from J, with 9 bases between. Germline V gene sequence: CDR1 MNHEY, CDR2 SVGAGI. CDR3 sequence: CASSSDRYTGELFF. As DNA, the CDR3 is TGTGCCAGCAGTTCGGACCGGTACACCGGGGAGCTGTTTTTT.

This clonotype was counted at least ten times. The genes are TRBV18 and TRBJ1-6; 7 positions match TRBD1. Trimming cost V 3 bases and J 4 bases; bases outside gene matches: 9. CDR1 is KGHSH, CDR2 LQKENI, per germline. This CDR3 comprises 17 residues. CDR3: CASSPIPRQGYNSPLHF. In nucleotides, the CDR3 is TGTGCCAGCTCACCTATACCCCGACAGGGATATAATTCACCCCTCCACTTT.

Many counts were recorded for this clonotype. V usage is TRBV13 and J usage is TRBJ2-7, with D tentatively TRBD2 (6 bases). The ends were cut back, 1 base at V and 3 bases at J, with 10 bases in the middle. Looked up from germline, CDR1 is PRHDT and CDR2 is FYEKMQ (reference sequence). The CDR3 runs to 14 residues. The CDR3 DNA follows: TGTGCCAGCAGCTTAGTAGGGGAGGACTACGAGCAGTACTTC. This translates into CASSLVGEDYEQYF.

In the case of this clonotype: A clone one base away is much larger, so this may be a read error. The chain carries TRBV2 and TRBJ2-1; 8 nucleotides line up with TRBD2. Germline-derived CDR1 and CDR2 are SNHLY and FYNNEI. The trim removed 8 bases at V and 7 bases at J, leaving 13 bases unmatched. The length of the CDR3 is 15 residues. CDR3 loop: CASSPLGLGFNEQFF. The CDR3 DNA follows: TGTGCCAGCTCACCACTGGGACTAGGCTTTAATGAGCAGTTCTTC.

This clonotype showed up many times. This rearrangement joins TRBV6-5 to TRBJ2-1; TRBD2 matches at 9 bases. Trimming at V came to 6 bases and at J to 0 bases, leaving 6 bases not matched to a gene. The CDR3 totals 16 residues. CDR1 is MNHEY, CDR2 SVGAGI, per germline. The CDR3 sequence is CASRRGGQSSYNEQFF. As DNA, the CDR3 is TGTGCCAGCAGGCGGGGGGGACAGAGCTCCTACAATGAGCAGTTCTTC.

This chain joins TRBV7-8 and TRBJ1-1; D is perhaps TRBD1 (6 bases). The germline V gene has CDR1 SGHVS and CDR2 FQNEAQ. This CDR3 is 15 amino acids long. V was trimmed by 4 bases and J by 1 base, leaving 13 bases between them. The chain's CDR3 is CASSSRVGANTEAFF. The CDR3 coding sequence is TGTGCCAGCAGCTCCAGGGTGGGGGCGAACACTGAAGCTTTCTTT.

This clonotype came up many times. The V call is TRBV19, the J call TRBJ1-5; 7 bases align to TRBD1. CDR3 length equals 16 residues. V shed 3 bases and J 0 bases; nucleotides not matched to a gene: 5. Germline V gives CDR1 LNHDA, CDR2 SQIVND (reference sequence). The CDR3 coding sequence is TGTGCCAGTAGTATGGGGACAGTGTATAGCAATCAGCCCCAGCATTTT. This codes for CASSMGTVYSNQPQHF.

J is TRBJ2-1 and V is TRBV3-1, with a possible D match to TRBD2 (6 bases). Germline loops: CDR1 LGHDT, CDR2 YNNKEL (reference sequence). CDR3 length: 13 amino acids. Deletions cut 4 bases from V and 12 bases from J, with 16 bases between. The CDR3 sequence is CASSPIGLYGQFF. The CDR3 nucleotides read TGTGCCAGCAGCCCCATAGGACTATACGGGCAGTTCTTC.

This clonotype was counted at least ten times. V and J are TRBV7-3 and TRBJ1-2; D is possibly TRBD1 (6 bases). The CDR3 has 15 residues. The V and J ends lost 0 bases and 8 bases respectively, with 16 bases between them. Germline CDR1 and CDR2: SGHTA and FQGTGA. The CDR3 bases are TGTGCCAGCAGCTTAACAGGACAGCCCCCTTGGGGCTACACCTTC. Its protein is CASSLTGQPPWGYTF.

Ten or more counts support this clonotype. The chain combines TRBV24-1 with TRBJ2-7; unclear D gene. V was cut by 0 bases and J by 1 base, with 12 bases left in between. This CDR3 spans 16 amino acids. Germline V gene data show CDR1 as KGHDR and CDR2 as SFDVKD. CDR3 sequence reads: CATSDLPEPTSYEQYF. CDR3 DNA: TGTGCCACCAGTGATTTGCCAGAACCTACTTCCTACGAGCAGTACTTC.

This clonotype was counted ten times or more. The chain carries TRBV7-3 and TRBJ2-1; D may be TRBD1 (6 bases). The germline CDR1 and CDR2 sequences are SGHTA and FQGTGA. Trimming shortened V by 2 bases and J by 9 bases, and 14 bases separated the two germline ends. The CDR3 loop spans 14 amino acids. The CDR3: CASSLGQGWVEQFF. CDR3 in DNA: TGTGCCAGCAGCTTAGGGCAGGGGTGGGTTGAGCAGTTCTTC.

This clonotype was detected ten times or more. V gene TRBV9 combines with J gene TRBJ1-2; 10 bases map to TRBD1. J was trimmed by 6 bases and V by 4 bases; bases with no gene match: 12. In germline, CDR1 is SGDLS, CDR2 YYNGEE. This CDR3 spans 16 amino acids. The CDR3 spells CASSPYLWGTGDGYTF. CDR3 DNA: TGTGCCAGCAGCCCCTACCTGTGGGGGACAGGGGATGGCTACACCTTC.

This chain uses TRBV30 with TRBJ1-5; D remains ambiguous. The CDR3 runs to 14 residues. Deletions cut 4 bases from V and 7 bases from J, with 17 bases between. Germline CDR1 reads GTSNPN; CDR2 reads SVGIG (reference sequence). CDR3 sequence reads: CAWTRTGGNQPQHF. For the CDR3, the DNA is TGTGCCTGGACACGGACGGGCGGAAACCAGCCCCAGCATTTT.

There are a few counts of this clonotype. V and J are TRBV29-1 and TRBJ1-1; 8 bases are a match to TRBD1. Germline values: CDR1 SQVTM, CDR2 ANQGSEA. The CDR3 runs 13 residues. V lost 6 bases and J lost 4; bases outside the gene matches: 7. CDR3 sequence: CSVLQGAVTEAFF. The CDR3 region has the DNA TGCAGCGTCCTTCAGGGGGCGGTCACTGAAGCTTTCTTT.

This clonotype was detected many times. The chain has TRBV5-1 and TRBJ1-5; D unresolved. This CDR3 is built from 13 residues. CDR1 and CDR2 from the germline V gene are SGHRS and YFSETQ. V shed 1 base and J shed 2 bases, with 4 bases lying between them. This CDR3 is CASSLMGNQPQHF. The CDR3 nucleotides are TGCGCCAGCAGCTTGATGGGCAATCAGCCCCAGCATTTT.

This clonotype was picked up many times. The chain joins TRBV6-2 or TRBV6-3 to TRBJ1-5, with 10 bases aligning to TRBD1. Trimming took 3 bases from V and 4 from J; bases not matched to a gene: 3. The germline gives CDR1 MNHEY, CDR2 SVGEGT. This CDR3 has 15 residues. CDR3 nucleotides: TGTGCCAGCAGTTATGGGGACAGGGGTAATCAGCCCCAGCATTTT. Residues: CASSYGDRGNQPQHF.

The rearrangement uses TRBV5-1 and TRBJ1-4; perhaps TRBD1 as D (5 bases). CDR3 length equals 15 residues. CDR1 is SGHRS and CDR2 is YFSETQ in the germline V gene. Deletions cut 6 bases from V and 7 bases from J, with 19 bases between. The CDR3 reads CASMLAGEKGEKLFF. CDR3 bases: TGCGCCAGCATGCTAGCGGGGGAGAAGGGTGAAAAACTGTTTTTT.

This clonotype came up many times. The V call is TRBV4-3, the J call TRBJ1-5; D is possibly TRBD1 (6 bases). Trimming pared 0 bases from V and 5 bases from J, leaving 11 bases between. Per germline, CDR1 LGHNA and CDR2 YSLEER. The CDR3 contains 15 residues. CDR3 sequence: CASSQEMRGDQPQHF. The CDR3 nucleotides read TGCGCCAGCAGCCAAGAGATGAGGGGGGATCAGCCCCAGCATTTT.

This clonotype occurred many times. The rearrangement links TRBV4-2 to TRBJ2-7; perhaps D is TRBD1 or TRBD2 (5 bases each). CDR1 and CDR2 (germline): LGHNA, YNFKEQ. Trimming shortened V by 0 bases and J by 2 bases, and 8 bases separated the two germline ends. CDR3 length: 14 amino acids. The CDR3 here is CASSQDRGTYEQYF. CDR3 sequence (DNA): TGTGCCAGCAGCCAAGATCGGGGCACCTACGAGCAGTACTTC.

The CDR3 loop is CATSRDRGRVTEAFF. The CDR3 bases are TGTGCCACCAGCAGAGATCGAGGCAGGGTTACTGAAGCTTTCTTT. The V gene is TRBV15, the J gene TRBJ1-1, with D perhaps matching TRBD1 (5 bases). CDR3 length: 15 amino acids. Trimming took 0 bases from V and 5 from J, leaving 13 bases between them. Looked up from germline, CDR1 is LNHNV and CDR2 is YYDKDF (reference sequence).

The chain has TRBV7-9 and TRBJ1-6, with D perhaps TRBD1 (5 bases). The CDR3 contains 15 residues. Trimming took 0 bases from V and 13 from J, leaving 16 bases between them. Germline V CDR1 and CDR2: SEHNR, FQNEAQ (reference sequence). In DNA form, the CDR3 reads TGTGCCAGCAGCTTAGCGGGGACGGCTAGTTCGCCCCTCCACTTT. This sequence encodes CASSLAGTASSPLHF.

This clonotype was recorded at least ten times. This chain uses TRBV5-6 with TRBJ1-2; TRBD1 is a possible D gene (6 bases). Germline V gives CDR1 SGHDT, CDR2 YYEEEE. The CDR3 runs to 14 residues. Trimming removed 4 bases from V and 8 bases from J, with 18 bases in between. In DNA form, the CDR3 reads TGTGCCAGCAGCCACTATGACAGGTTCGTGGGCTACACCTTC. It encodes CASSHYDRFVGYTF.

This clonotype was counted a single time. A read error is likely, as this CDR3 ends without the conserved phenylalanine or tryptophan. The chain carries TRBV18 and TRBJ2-2; 10 nucleotides line up with TRBD1. The CDR3 contains 15 residues. Germline CDR1 reads KGHSH; CDR2 reads LQKENI. This chain's CDR3 is CASSPRQGATGELFY. DNA of the CDR3: TGTGCCAGCTCGCCACGACAGGGGGCTACCGGGGAGCTGTTTTAT.

Many counts were recorded for this clonotype. J is TRBJ2-5 and V is TRBV20-1, with TRBD2 identical over 8 bases. The V gene's germline CDR1 is DFQATT and CDR2 SNEGSKA (reference sequence). The V segment lost 1 base and the J segment 0 bases; nucleotides outside the gene matches: 10. The CDR3 runs 17 residues. In nucleotides, the CDR3 is TGCAGTGCTAGAGGTCAAGCGGGGGCCACGTACCAAGAGACCCAGTACTTC. This sequence encodes CSARGQAGATYQETQYF.